Following are 32 T cell receptor beta chains from one sample sequenced in a study of blood T cells in healthy people across ages. A second PCR of roughly 7 to 11 cycles used a sample-barcoded 5' primer and a J-beta primer mix. TCRdb re-called the 5' RACE reads with MiXCR, one entry per CDR3 protein. Of about 1.5 million distinct CDR3 sequences in the sample, around 40% were seen once. Input material: blood. The receptors shown here come from a woman between 18 and 29 years old in good health.

The chain recombines TRBV4-2 with TRBJ2-1; TRBD2 aligns across 9 bases. Germline loops: CDR1 LGHNA, CDR2 YNFKEQ. V dropped 4 bases and J dropped 5; count of bases not matched to a gene: 9. The CDR3 is made up of 16 amino acids. The CDR3: CASSPNPLAGNNEQFF. The CDR3 region has the DNA TGTGCCAGCAGCCCAAACCCACTAGCGGGCAACAATGAGCAGTTCTTC.

This chain links TRBV4-1 with TRBJ2-4, with 9 bases fitting TRBD2. The end of the DNA aligns better with TRBJ2-5, so the J call may be wrong. This CDR3 contains 16 residues. The germline V gene has CDR1 MGHRA and CDR2 YSYEKL. CDR3 bases: TGCGCCAGCATCTCGTCCGGGCGGGGGGGAGAAGAGACCCAGTACTTC. It translates to CASISSGRGGEETQYF.

This clonotype was detected a few times. The chain links TRBV29-1 to TRBJ2-1; the match to TRBD2 covers 12 bases. Germline assignment: CDR1 SQVTM and CDR2 ANQGSEA. The J segment lost 4 bases and the V segment lost 6 bases, leaving 7 bases of the junction unmatched. This CDR3 has 15 amino acids. The CDR3 coding sequence is TGCAGCGTGTCCCGACTAGCGGGAGTGTACAATGAGCAGTTCTTC. Translated: CSVSRLAGVYNEQFF.

This clonotype was detected a few times. J is TRBJ2-1 and V is TRBV20-1; 8 bases match TRBD2. The CDR3 totals 12 residues. Germline values: CDR1 DFQATT, CDR2 SNEGSKA (reference sequence). With 1 base clipped from V and 12 bases from J, the junction kept 5 bases outside the gene matches. CDR3 coding DNA: TGCAGTGCTAGAGTAGCGGGGAGGGGGCAGTTCTTC. Translated: CSARVAGRGQFF.

This clonotype turned up a few times. The gene calls are TRBV4-1 and TRBJ2-1; 11 bases line up with TRBD2. Trimming took 0 bases from V and 0 from J; bases not matched to a gene: 7. The CDR3 consists of 19 residues. Per the germline V gene, CDR1 is MGHRA and CDR2 is YSYEKL. The CDR3 sequence is CASSQEPTSGVPSYNEQFF. For the CDR3, the DNA is TGCGCCAGCAGCCAAGAACCGACTAGCGGGGTGCCCTCCTACAATGAGCAGTTCTTC.

The rearrangement joins TRBV6-5 to TRBJ2-7; 9 bases are shared with TRBD2. The CDR3 has 15 residues. Germline loops: CDR1 MNHEY, CDR2 SVGAGI. V dropped 6 bases and J dropped 1; count of bases not matched to a gene: 7. DNA of the CDR3: TGTGCCAGCAGGTCGGGACTAGCTGTTTCCTACGAGCAGTACTTC. Protein: CASRSGLAVSYEQYF.

This clonotype was detected only a few times. The rearrangement joins TRBV7-9 to TRBJ2-1, with TRBD2 matching over 14 bases. The CDR3 consists of 15 residues. V was clipped by 7 bases and J by 7 bases; unmatched bases: 6. The V gene's germline CDR1 is SEHNR and CDR2 FQNEAQ (reference sequence). CDR3 protein: CASTPGLAGANEQFF. CDR3 in DNA: TGTGCCAGCACCCCGGGACTAGCGGGAGCGAATGAGCAGTTCTTC. The whole variable domain, remainder taken from reference TRBV7-9 and TRBJ2-1, is DTGVSQNPRHKITKRGQNVTFRCDPISEHNRLYWYRQTLGQGPEFLTYFQNEAQLEKSRLLSDRFSAERPKGSFSTLEIQRTEQGDSAMYLCASTPGLAGANEQFFGPGTRLTVL.

The chain couples TRBV2 to TRBJ2-1; unclear D gene. Germline-derived CDR1 and CDR2 are SNHLY and FYNNEI. This CDR3 contains 15 residues. Trimming removed 7 bases from V and 0 bases from J, with 13 bases in between. The CDR3 nucleotides read TGTGCCAGCACCCAGGCACTTACCTCCTACAATGAGCAGTTCTTC. Translated, it gives CASTQALTSYNEQFF. Full variable domain (rest looked up from reference TRBV2 and TRBJ2-1): EPEVTQTPSHQVTQMGQEVILRCVPISNHLYFYWYRQILGQKVEFLVSFYNNEISEKSEIFDDQFSVERPDGSNFTLKIRSTKLEDSAMYFCASTQALTSYNEQFFGPGTRLTVL.

This clonotype was counted only a few times. The chain uses TRBV7-9 and TRBJ2-1, with a weak D call TRBD1 (6 bases). Germline CDR1 and CDR2: SEHNR and FQNEAQ (reference sequence). V lost 6 bases and J 8 bases, leaving 14 bases between the germline ends. The CDR3 has 13 residues. This chain's CDR3 is CASSTPQGYEQFF. CDR3 sequence (DNA): TGTGCCAGCAGTACCCCACAGGGATATGAGCAGTTCTTC.

In this sample, this clonotype turned up a few times. The chain joins TRBV6-1 to TRBJ2-1; weak D call: TRBD1 (5 bases). Germline CDR1 and CDR2: MNHNS and SASEGT. The germline V and J ends were trimmed by 11 bases and 8 bases, with 22 bases remaining between them. The CDR3 totals 14 residues. The CDR3: CASRTQTPVDEQFF. CDR3 DNA: TGTGCCTCCAGGACACAAACACCAGTGGATGAGCAGTTCTTC.

The chain carries TRBV10-3 and TRBJ2-7; no clear D. This CDR3 is 12 amino acids long. The germline V gene has CDR1 ENHRY and CDR2 SYGVKD. The V end lost 3 bases, the J end lost 6 bases, and 9 bases lay between the germline ends. Here the CDR3 reads CAISDRPSEQYF. CDR3 sequence (DNA): TGTGCCATCAGTGATAGACCTAGCGAGCAGTACTTC.

This clonotype was observed a few times. V and J are TRBV6-1 and TRBJ2-5; no clear D gene. The CDR3 contains 14 residues. V gave up 2 bases and J gave up 2 bases, with 9 bases separating them. CDR1 and CDR2 from the germline V gene are MNHNS and SASEGT. The CDR3 region is CASSESAAQETQYF. The DNA for the CDR3 is TGTGCCAGCAGTGAAAGCGCGGCTCAAGAGACCCAGTACTTC.

The chain links TRBV12-3 or TRBV12-4 to TRBJ2-7; D call uncertain. Trimming stripped 8 bases from V and 7 bases from J, with 15 bases between. This CDR3 region has 12 residues. The CDR3 DNA sequence: TGTGCCAGCGGAGACTGGTTGGGTGAGCAGTACTTC. Translating it yields CASGDWLGEQYF.

The rearrangement uses TRBV5-5 and TRBJ1-1, with unresolved D. Trimming left V 7 bases short and J 2 bases short, with 15 bases between. The CDR3 runs 14 residues. Germline assignment: CDR1 SGHKS and CDR2 YYEKEE (reference sequence). DNA of the CDR3: TGTGCCAGCGCATTTTGGGTGGAAAACACTGAAGCTTTCTTT. Translation gives CASAFWVENTEAFF.

The V call is TRBV7-9, the J call TRBJ2-1; 7 positions agree with TRBD2. CDR1 is SEHNR and CDR2 is FQNEAQ in the germline V gene (reference sequence). V lost 0 bases to trimming and J lost 4 bases; unmatched junction nucleotides: 6. CDR3 length: 16 amino acids. The CDR3 spells CASSLAPSGDYNEQFF. CDR3 DNA: TGTGCCAGCAGCTTAGCCCCTAGCGGCGATTACAATGAGCAGTTCTTC.

This chain joins TRBV5-1 and TRBJ2-7; a possible D gene is TRBD2 (6 bases). The DNA matches TRBJ2-5 better at its end, which makes the J call doubtful. Looked up from germline, CDR1 is SGHRS and CDR2 is YFSETQ. There are 14 residues in the CDR3. In DNA form, the CDR3 reads TGCGCCAGCACCGCGTCCGGGAGTTTGGAGACCCAGTACTTC. Protein sequence: CASTASGSLETQYF.

DNA of the CDR3: TGCAGTGCCCCAGGAGTGGACAGGGGTTTATATGCGCCCCTCCACTTT. It translates to CSAPGVDRGLYAPLHF. The rearrangement joins TRBV20-1 to TRBJ1-6; 9 nucleotides match TRBD1. The CDR3 loop spans 16 amino acids. The V and J ends lost 6 bases and 13 bases, in that order; junction bases with no gene match: 19. Looked up from germline, CDR1 is DFQATT and CDR2 is SNEGSKA (reference sequence).

In this sample, this clonotype turned up a few times. The V gene is TRBV4-3, the J gene TRBJ2-1, with 7 bases lining up with TRBD1. Germline V CDR1 and CDR2: LGHNA, YSLEER. The V segment lost 0 bases and the J segment 3 bases; nucleotides outside the gene matches: 8. This CDR3 is built from 17 residues. CDR3 in amino acids: CASSQDFRDSFYNEQFF. CDR3 DNA sequence: TGCGCCAGCAGCCAAGATTTCAGGGACAGCTTCTACAATGAGCAGTTCTTC.

This clonotype was counted between two and nine times. V and J are TRBV6-2 or TRBV6-3 and TRBJ2-7; maybe TRBD1 (5 bases). V lost 7 bases to trimming and J lost 0 bases, with 19 bases between them. The germline CDR1 and CDR2 sequences are MNHEY and SVGEGT. This CDR3 is 16 amino acids long. Here the CDR3 reads CASTKSPRQSSYEQYF. DNA for the CDR3: TGTGCCAGCACTAAAAGCCCGAGACAGAGCTCCTACGAGCAGTACTTC.

This chain joins TRBV20-1 and TRBJ2-5; D not resolved. The CDR3 loop spans 12 amino acids. CDR1 is DFQATT and CDR2 is SNEGSKA in the germline V gene (reference sequence). V was cut by 5 bases and J by 5 bases, with 12 bases left in between. CDR3 residues: CSAGESYETQYF. DNA of the CDR3: TGCAGTGCTGGGGAATCCTATGAGACCCAGTACTTC.

J is TRBJ1-2 and V is TRBV5-1; no clear D. Germline assignment: CDR1 SGHRS and CDR2 YFSETQ. The CDR3 length is 15 residues. The V end lost 0 bases, the J end lost 5 bases, and 14 bases lay between the germline ends. In DNA form, the CDR3 reads TGCGCCAGCAGCTTGGCCGCGGGTAACGAATATGGCTACACCTTC. Protein product: CASSLAAGNEYGYTF.

This clonotype is a singleton in its sample. J is TRBJ1-2 and V is TRBV27, with D unclear. CDR1 MNHEY and CDR2 SMNVEV come from the germline V gene (reference sequence). Trimming took 3 bases from V and 4 from J, leaving 15 bases between them. The CDR3 covers 15 residues. Here the CDR3 DNA reads TGTGCCAGCAGTTTGGGCAACCCCGGCGGCTATGGCTACACCTTC. It translates to CASSLGNPGGYGYTF.

The V gene is TRBV4-3, the J gene TRBJ1-4; TRBD1 matches 7 bases. Losses at the gene ends were 3 bases for V and 6 bases for J; bases not matched to a gene: 7. The germline V gene has CDR1 LGHNA and CDR2 YSLEER. The CDR3 spans 15 residues. DNA of the CDR3: TGCGCCAGCAGCCACCGACAGGGCCGTGATGAAAAACTGTTTTTT. Translating gives CASSHRQGRDEKLFF.

The CDR3: CASILYAGLQETQFF. The CDR3 DNA reads TGTGCCAGCATCCTTTACGCGGGTTTACAAGAGACCCAGTTCTTC. V and J are TRBV6-6 and TRBJ2-5; tentative D call: TRBD2 (5 bases). The end of the DNA aligns better with TRBJ2-1, so the J call may be wrong. CDR1 and CDR2 from the germline V gene are MNHNY and SVGAGI (reference sequence). This CDR3 is 15 amino acids long.

This clonotype came up a few times. The rearrangement joins TRBV29-1 to TRBJ1-2; D is unclear. Between the trimmed V and J ends, which lost 6 bases and 4 bases, there was a span of 15 bases. The CDR3 has 13 residues. Germline V lookup: CDR1 SQVTM, CDR2 ANQGSEA. This chain's CDR3 is CSVQLIGIYGYTF. The CDR3 DNA sequence: TGCAGCGTCCAGCTCATTGGGATCTATGGCTACACCTTC.

The rearrangement links TRBV15 to TRBJ2-3; 11 bases fit TRBD2. In germline, CDR1 is LNHNV, CDR2 YYDKDF (reference sequence). CDR3 length: 15 amino acids. V was clipped by 9 bases and J by 0 bases; unmatched bases: 5. The CDR3 loop reads CATDLAGGSTDTQYF. The CDR3 bases are TGTGCCACGGACTTAGCGGGGGGGAGCACAGATACGCAGTATTTT.

This clonotype is a singleton in its sample. The chain combines TRBV20-1 with TRBJ1-1; D may be TRBD1 (5 bases). V was shortened by 4 bases and J by 1 base, with 19 bases between the two germline ends. The CDR3 runs 16 residues. Germline assignment: CDR1 DFQATT and CDR2 SNEGSKA (reference sequence). Here the CDR3 reads CSAILRFQGPNTEAFF. CDR3 in DNA: TGCAGTGCTATACTCCGCTTTCAGGGACCGAACACTGAAGCTTTCTTT.

The CDR3 DNA follows: TGTGCCAGCAGTCCCTACTTTGCGAACACTGAAGCTTTCTTT. Translation: CASSPYFANTEAFF. The rearrangement joins TRBV7-9 to TRBJ1-1; D gene ambiguous. V shed 6 bases and J shed 1 base, with 12 bases lying between them. The CDR3 extends over 14 amino acids. The germline gives CDR1 SEHNR, CDR2 FQNEAQ (reference sequence).

The chain employs TRBV7-8 and TRBJ1-4; a weak D match, TRBD1 (5 bases). This CDR3 has 16 residues. The germline CDR1 and CDR2 sequences are SGHVS and FQNEAQ. Trimming shortened V by 2 bases and J by 7 bases, and 17 bases separated the two germline ends. The CDR3 sequence is CASSLSLGGIGEKLFF. DNA for the CDR3: TGTGCCAGCAGCTTATCGCTGGGGGGGATTGGTGAAAAACTGTTTTTT.

The sample holds a few counts of this clonotype. CDR3 sequence: CASTPWGGQGRLGDQPQHF. Here the CDR3 DNA reads TGTGCCAGCACCCCCTGGGGGGGACAGGGTAGGTTAGGCGATCAGCCCCAGCATTTT. V gene TRBV12-3 or TRBV12-4 combines with J gene TRBJ1-5; 9 positions agree with TRBD1. CDR3 length: 19 residues. The V segment lost 7 bases and the J segment 5 bases; nucleotides outside the gene matches: 21.

The genes are TRBV29-1 and TRBJ2-5, with a possible D match to TRBD2 (5 bases). In germline, CDR1 is SQVTM, CDR2 ANQGSEA. Between the trimmed V and J ends, which lost 4 bases and 2 bases, there was a span of 8 bases. The CDR3 contains 12 residues. DNA of the CDR3: TGCAGCGTTGTTAGCGTACAAGAGACCCAGTACTTC. Protein: CSVVSVQETQYF. The entire variable domain, with the rest obtained from reference TRBV29-1 and TRBJ2-5, is as follows: SAVISQKPSRDICQRGTSLTIQCQVDSQVTMMFWYRQQPGQSLTLIATANQGSEATYESGFVIDKFPISRPNLTFSTLTVSNMSPEDSSIYLCSVVSVQETQYFGPGTRLLVL.

This chain connects TRBV29-1 to TRBJ2-7; D gene unclear. Germline loops: CDR1 SQVTM, CDR2 ANQGSEA. V lost 5 bases and J 1 base, leaving 9 bases between the germline ends. This CDR3 comprises 12 residues. CDR3 amino acids: CSVRMGSYEQYF. CDR3 in DNA: TGCAGCGTTCGGATGGGGTCCTACGAGCAGTACTTC.